The 20 T cell receptor beta chains in this list originate from one sample, sequenced in a study of blood T cell repertoires in COVID-19. The repertoire was sequenced with immunoSEQ multiplex PCR; TCRdb's copy has only in-frame clones and lacks some. The sample consists of about 33,000 clones, about 87% of them appearing once. Input material: peripheral blood. The receptors stem from an older man with acute or convalescent COVID-19.

The chain combines TRBV19 with TRBJ1-1; 8 bases agree with TRBD1. The CDR3 spans 15 residues. The germline gives CDR1 LNHDA, CDR2 SQIVND (reference sequence). Trimming cost V 8 bases and J 0 bases; bases outside gene matches: 8. CDR3 sequence reads: CASFQGAFLNTEAFF. Here the CDR3 DNA reads TGTGCCAGTTTCCAGGGGGCCTTCTTGAACACTGAAGCTTTCTTT.

The chain joins TRBV7-6 to TRBJ2-1; 12 nucleotides line up with TRBD2. This CDR3 contains 16 residues. CDR1 and CDR2 (germline): SGHVS, FNYEAQ. The V segment lost 2 bases and the J segment 7 bases; nucleotides outside the gene matches: 6. The CDR3 DNA is TGTGCCAGCAGCTTAACACTAGCGGGAGGAGGAAATGAGCAGTTCTTC. Translating gives CASSLTLAGGGNEQFF.

V and J are TRBV7-9 and TRBJ1-1; weak D call: TRBD1 (6 bases). This CDR3 spans 17 amino acids. The V gene's germline CDR1 is SEHNR and CDR2 FQNEAQ (reference sequence). Trimming took off 5 bases at V and 5 bases at J, with 24 bases between the two ends. In nucleotides, the CDR3 is TGTGCCAGCAGCCCAAGTCGCTACAGGGAGAATAGGACTGAAGCTTTCTTT. Protein sequence: CASSPSRYRENRTEAFF. The variable domain in full, completed from reference TRBV7-9 and TRBJ1-1, reads DTGVSQNPRHKITKRGQNVTFRCDPISEHNRLYWYRQTLGQGPEFLTYFQNEAQLEKSRLLSDRFSAERPKGSFSTLEIQRTEQGDSAMYLCASSPSRYRENRTEAFFGQGTRLTVV.

The CDR3 reads CASGLAGGAYEQYF. CDR3 nucleotides: TGTGCCAGCGGTCTTGCGGGAGGAGCCTACGAGCAGTACTTC. J is TRBJ2-7 and V is TRBV7-9, with 8 bases that match TRBD2. Looked up from germline, CDR1 is SEHNR and CDR2 is FQNEAQ (reference sequence). There are 14 residues in the CDR3. The V segment lost 8 bases and the J segment 2 bases; nucleotides outside the gene matches: 8.

The chain joins TRBV5-1 to TRBJ1-4; 9 bases align to TRBD1. The CDR3 totals 18 residues. V gave up 4 bases and J gave up 8 bases; unmatched junction bases: 18. The germline V gene encodes CDR1 SGHRS and CDR2 YFSETQ. CDR3 amino acids: CASSGGQGGINIGEKLFF. Written as DNA, the CDR3 is TGCGCCAGCAGCGGGGGACAGGGTGGAATCAACATCGGGGAAAAACTGTTTTTT.

V gene TRBV5-4 combines with J gene TRBJ2-5, with D uncertain. CDR3 length: 16 residues. Per germline, CDR1 SGHNT and CDR2 YYREEE (reference sequence). The germline V and J ends were trimmed by 2 bases and 5 bases, with 19 bases remaining between them. The CDR3 region has the DNA TGTGCCAGCAGCTTCGATCGTACACTATCCGGGGAGACCCAGTACTTC. Translated: CASSFDRTLSGETQYF.

V is TRBV3-1 (or the pseudogene TRBV3-2) and J is TRBJ1-6, with 8 nucleotides matching TRBD1. Germline assignment: CDR1 LGHDT and CDR2 YNNKEL (reference sequence). The V segment lost 0 bases and the J segment 11 bases; nucleotides outside the gene matches: 6. This CDR3 has 15 residues. Written as DNA, the CDR3 is TGTGCCAGCAGCCAAGATCTATCAGGGGGCCCACCCCTCCACTTT. Amino acid sequence: CASSQDLSGGPPLHF.

The rearrangement uses TRBV10-3 and TRBJ2-5; 10 bases align to TRBD2. The CDR3 spans 15 residues. The junction had 10 bases not matched to a gene; V was cut back by 7 bases and J by 5 bases. The germline V gene has CDR1 ENHRY and CDR2 SYGVKD. The chain's CDR3 is CAITNSGGARETQYF. CDR3 nucleotides: TGTGCCATCACTAACAGCGGGGGGGCCAGGGAGACCCAGTACTTC.

The rearrangement links TRBV19 to TRBJ1-1; tentative D call: TRBD1 (5 bases). CDR1 is LNHDA and CDR2 is SQIVND in the germline V gene (reference sequence). V shed 6 bases and J shed 0 bases, with 20 bases lying between them. This CDR3 contains 17 residues. This CDR3 is CASSPDNAVTMNTEAFF. The CDR3 DNA is TGTGCCAGTAGCCCGGACAACGCGGTCACTATGAACACTGAAGCTTTCTTT.

This rearrangement joins TRBV18 to TRBJ2-1; TRBD2 aligns across 7 bases. With V trimmed by 1 base and J by 2 bases, 8 bases remained unmatched. This CDR3 has 17 amino acids. CDR1 is KGHSH, CDR2 LQKENI, per germline. CDR3 amino acids: CASSPLGFGGTYNEQFF. CDR3 nucleotides: TGTGCCAGCTCACCACTAGGTTTCGGGGGGACCTACAATGAGCAGTTCTTC.

The chain recombines TRBV30 with TRBJ1-3; D ambiguous. Germline V gene sequence: CDR1 GTSNPN, CDR2 SVGIG (reference sequence). Between the trimmed V and J ends, which lost 7 bases and 2 bases, there was a span of 12 bases. The CDR3 sequence is 13 residues long. CDR3 residues: CAFIREAGNTIYF. DNA for the CDR3: TGTGCCTTTATCCGGGAAGCTGGAAACACCATATATTTT. Filled out from reference TRBV30 and TRBJ1-3, the complete variable domain reads SQTIHQWPATLVQPVGSPLSLECTVEGTSNPNLYWYRQAAGRGLQLLFYSVGIGQISSEVPQNLSASRPQDRQFILSSKKLLLSDSGFYLCAFIREAGNTIYFGEGSWLTVV.

The count of this clone is one. The chain recombines TRBV19 with TRBJ2-7, with D hard to call. This CDR3 has 12 amino acids. The germline V gene has CDR1 LNHDA and CDR2 SQIVND (reference sequence). V lost 5 bases and J 3 bases, leaving 8 bases between the germline ends. For the CDR3, the DNA is TGTGCCAGTAGTGCAGACATCTACGAGCAGTACTTC. This sequence encodes CASSADIYEQYF.

The chain carries TRBV23-1 and TRBJ1-2; D is ambiguous. TRBV23-1 is marked as an open reading frame, function uncertain. The V and J ends lost 0 bases and 5 bases respectively, with 10 bases between them. The CDR3 runs to 14 residues. For the CDR3, the DNA is TGCGCCAGCAGTCAATCGTCCGGAGATTATGGCTACACCTTC. As protein: CASSQSSGDYGYTF.

The chain employs TRBV6-2 or TRBV6-3 and TRBJ2-7; D gene unclear. The CDR3 runs 12 residues. Germline V gene data show CDR1 as MNHEY and CDR2 as SVGEGT. V was pared by 6 bases and J by 6 bases, with 12 bases between. DNA of the CDR3: TGTGCCAGCAGCCAGACAAGAGTCGAGCAGTACTTC. Its protein is CASSQTRVEQYF.

V is TRBV6-6 and J is TRBJ1-6; D unclear. Germline CDR1 reads MNHNY; CDR2 reads SVGAGI (reference sequence). Trimming took off 9 bases at V and 5 bases at J, with 17 bases between the two ends. There are 15 residues in the CDR3. The CDR3 here is CASRREGLDNSPLHF. The CDR3 bases are TGTGCCAGTCGAAGGGAGGGTTTGGATAATTCACCCCTCCACTTT.

V is TRBV9 and J is TRBJ2-2, with D perhaps matching TRBD1 (7 bases). Looked up from germline, CDR1 is SGDLS and CDR2 is YYNGEE. V gave up 4 bases and J gave up 2 bases, with 15 bases separating them. The CDR3 runs to 16 residues. The CDR3 region has the DNA TGTGCCAGCAGCCCCCGACAGGGACTCAACACCGGGGAGCTGTTTTTT. Translated: CASSPRQGLNTGELFF.

The chain joins TRBV19 to TRBJ1-2; weak D call: TRBD1 (5 bases). Germline values: CDR1 LNHDA, CDR2 SQIVND (reference sequence). V dropped 1 base and J dropped 8 bases, with 17 bases sitting between them. CDR3 size: 15 residues. CDR3 in amino acids: CASSIGRDLTSGYTF. The CDR3, as DNA: TGTGCCAGTAGTATAGGAAGGGACTTAACTTCGGGCTACACCTTC.

The chain links TRBV30 to TRBJ1-2, with TRBD1 matching over 10 bases. This CDR3 comprises 15 residues. The V segment lost 3 bases and the J segment 7 bases; nucleotides outside the gene matches: 11. Germline V lookup: CDR1 GTSNPN, CDR2 SVGIG (reference sequence). The CDR3 sequence: CAWSETTGGLGGYTF. DNA of the CDR3: TGTGCCTGGAGCGAGACGACAGGGGGCCTGGGTGGCTACACCTTC.

This clone was seen a single time. This chain joins TRBV6-5 and TRBJ1-1, with a possible D match to TRBD1 (6 bases). Trimming pared 1 base from V and 7 bases from J, leaving 13 bases between. Germline V gene sequence: CDR1 MNHEY, CDR2 SVGAGI. This CDR3 is built from 14 residues. CDR3 loop: CASSYYREGIEAFF. The CDR3 bases are TGTGCCAGCAGTTACTACAGGGAAGGCATTGAAGCTTTCTTT.

This rearrangement joins TRBV10-3 to TRBJ1-1, with D perhaps matching TRBD1 (5 bases). This CDR3 contains 17 residues. Germline V gives CDR1 ENHRY, CDR2 SYGVKD. V was pared by 0 bases and J by 0 bases, with 14 bases between. CDR3 sequence: CAISESSGHLMNTEAFF. The CDR3 DNA is TGTGCCATCAGTGAGTCGTCCGGACACCTTATGAACACTGAAGCTTTCTTT.